This T cell receptor beta chain derives from a study of blood T cell repertoires in COVID-19. Sequencing used immunoSEQ multiplex PCR; TCRdb keeps in-frame clones, though not all of them. The sample includes 200,000 to 250,000 clones, roughly 85% of them seen just once. The length of the CDR3 is 17 residues. The germline V gene has CDR1 SEHNR and CDR2 FQNEAQ (reference sequence). Germline trimming cut 4 bases from V and 4 bases from J; bases unmatched to any gene: 8. The V and J genes are TRBV7-9 and TRBJ2-1, with TRBD2 matching over 12 bases. The sequenced sample was PBMCs or T cells enriched from blood (not recorded which). This clonotype originated in a middle-aged woman who had been exposed to COVID-19. CDR3 DNA: TGTGCCAGCAGCTCCACTAGCGGGGGGCCGGAATACAATGAGCAGTTCTTC. Translation: CASSSTSGGPEYNEQFF.